This T cell receptor beta chain came from a study of CD8+ T cells in alopecia areata. CDR3 length equals 18 residues. Germline CDR1 is MGHRA and CDR2 is YSYEKL. The germline V and J ends were trimmed by 0 bases and 1 base, with 18 bases remaining between them. RNA was extracted and reverse transcribed into cDNA as the sequencing template. Only in-frame clones appear in the TCRdb table, and some are missing; sequencing was by immunoSEQ multiplex PCR. The top ten clones hold around 15% of a sample with fewer than 200,000 clones, 59% of them seen once. The specimen was CD4+ T cells sorted from blood, collected at week 0. The sequence was collected from a human donor with alopecia areata. The rearrangement joins TRBV4-1 to TRBJ1-1; the D gene is possibly TRBD1 (5 bases). The CDR3 region has the DNA TGCGCCAGCAGCCAAGACTCCCCCCCGTACAGGCCGAACACTGAAGCTTTCTTT. Translating gives CASSQDSPPYRPNTEAFF.